Each of the 4 T cell receptor beta chains below was sequenced from the same sample in a study of T cell responses to AZD1222 COVID-19 vaccine. Some clones are missing from TCRdb's copy, which holds only in-frame ones; the method was immunoSEQ multiplex PCR. The sample carries some 190,000 clones, approximately 91% recorded once. The specimen was peripheral blood, collected 28 days after the second AZD1222 dose. The receptors were gathered from an adult who received the AZD1222 COVID-19 vaccine.

The chain is built from TRBV2 and TRBJ1-4, with D hard to call. Trimming took off 2 bases at V and 8 bases at J, with 12 bases between the two ends. This CDR3 is built from 14 residues. In germline, CDR1 is SNHLY, CDR2 FYNNEI. CDR3 sequence reads: CASSEMERNEKLFF. CDR3 coding DNA: TGTGCCAGCAGTGAAATGGAGAGGAACGAAAAACTGTTTTTT.

This clone was observed a handful of times. This chain joins TRBV6-6 and TRBJ2-1, with D tentatively TRBD1 (6 bases). The germline gives CDR1 MNHNY, CDR2 SVGAGI (reference sequence). The CDR3 runs 17 residues. V lost 6 bases to trimming and J lost 0 bases, with 18 bases between them. The CDR3 reads CASSRQQGLSSYNEQFF. The CDR3, as DNA: TGTGCCAGCAGCCGACAACAGGGCCTAAGCTCCTACAATGAGCAGTTCTTC.

V and J are TRBV15 and TRBJ2-5; D unresolved. The CDR3 sequence is 15 residues long. Germline V gene sequence: CDR1 LNHNV, CDR2 YYDKDF (reference sequence). V gave up 1 base and J gave up 2 bases, with 11 bases separating them. CDR3 sequence (DNA): TGTGCCACCAGCAGAGGGCAGCGCCTACAAGAGACCCAGTACTTC. It is translated as CATSRGQRLQETQYF.

This rearrangement joins TRBV2 to TRBJ1-5, with TRBD1 matching over 8 bases. CDR1 SNHLY and CDR2 FYNNEI come from the germline V gene. The CDR3 has 15 amino acids. V lost 6 bases and J lost 3; bases outside the gene matches: 7. The CDR3: CASRGRTGNNQPQHF. CDR3 nucleotide sequence: TGTGCCAGCAGGGGGAGGACAGGGAACAATCAGCCCCAGCATTTT.